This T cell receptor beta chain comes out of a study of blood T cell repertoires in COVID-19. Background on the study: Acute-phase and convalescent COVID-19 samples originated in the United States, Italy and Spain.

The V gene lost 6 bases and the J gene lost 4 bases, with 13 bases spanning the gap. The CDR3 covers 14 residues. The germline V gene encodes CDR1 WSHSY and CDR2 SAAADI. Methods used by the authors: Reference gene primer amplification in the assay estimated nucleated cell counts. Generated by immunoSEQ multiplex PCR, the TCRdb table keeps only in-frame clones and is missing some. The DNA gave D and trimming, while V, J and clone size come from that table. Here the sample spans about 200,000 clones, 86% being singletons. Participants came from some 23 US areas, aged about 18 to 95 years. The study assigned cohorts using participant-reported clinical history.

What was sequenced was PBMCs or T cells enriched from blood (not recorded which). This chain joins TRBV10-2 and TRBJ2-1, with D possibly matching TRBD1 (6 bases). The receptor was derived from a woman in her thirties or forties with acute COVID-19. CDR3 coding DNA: TGCGCCAGCAGAGTGGGACACTTATACAATGAGCAGTTCTTC. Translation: CASRVGHLYNEQFF.